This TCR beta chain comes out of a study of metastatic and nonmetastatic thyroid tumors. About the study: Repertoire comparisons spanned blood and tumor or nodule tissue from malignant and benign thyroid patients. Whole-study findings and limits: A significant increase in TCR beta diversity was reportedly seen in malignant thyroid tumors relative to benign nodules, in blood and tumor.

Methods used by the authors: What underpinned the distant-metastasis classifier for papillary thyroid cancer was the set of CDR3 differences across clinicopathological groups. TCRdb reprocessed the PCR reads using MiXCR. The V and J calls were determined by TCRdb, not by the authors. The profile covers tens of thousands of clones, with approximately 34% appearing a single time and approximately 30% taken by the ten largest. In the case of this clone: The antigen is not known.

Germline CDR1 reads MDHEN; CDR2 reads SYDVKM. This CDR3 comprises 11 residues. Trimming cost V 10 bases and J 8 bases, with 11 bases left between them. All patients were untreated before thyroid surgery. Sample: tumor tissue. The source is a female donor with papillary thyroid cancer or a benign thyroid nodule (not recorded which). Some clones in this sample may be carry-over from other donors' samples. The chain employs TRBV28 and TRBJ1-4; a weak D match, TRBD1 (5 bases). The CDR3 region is CATYGGEKLFF. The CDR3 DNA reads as TGTGCCACCTATGGGGGGGAAAAACTGTTTTTT.